Listed here are 20 T cell receptor beta chains from one sample, sequenced in a study of regulatory T cells in long-lasting Graves disease. The time point denotes: newly diagnosed GD, antithyroid drugs for less than 3 months. After RNA was extracted from PBMCs, the TCR library was made from it. Combining iRepertoire HTBI primers with Arm-PCR of CDR3 regions, the authors built TCR beta libraries. TCRdb re-called the multiplex PCR reads through MiXCR, storing one row per CDR3 protein. The repertoire holds hundreds of thousands of distinct CDR3 sequences, 16% seen once, with about 32% in the top ten. These data were also filed under a second study, of T cells in Graves' hyperthyroidism and ophthalmopathy.

Here the sequenced sample was peripheral blood mononuclear cells (PBMCs), taken at new diagnosis, from a patient treated with antithyroid drugs. The receptors were gathered from a middle-aged man with Graves disease.

The chain has TRBV28 and TRBJ2-2; D is possibly TRBD1 or TRBD2 (5 bases each). Germline V gives CDR1 MDHEN, CDR2 SYDVKM. The V end was cut by 5 bases, the J end by 3 bases, with 22 bases between. This CDR3 spans 18 amino acids. The CDR3: CASSRLRGFYADTGELFF. The CDR3 DNA follows: TGTGCCAGCAGTCGTTTGAGGGGTTTTTACGCGGACACCGGGGAGCTGTTTTTT.

This clonotype was seen repeatedly, ten times or more. The chain recombines TRBV10-3 with TRBJ2-7; TRBD2 matches 7 bases. There are 14 residues in the CDR3. Germline V gives CDR1 ENHRY, CDR2 SYGVKD. With V trimmed by 7 bases and J by 0 bases, 6 bases remained unmatched. CDR3 loop: CAITREVSSYEQYF. CDR3 nucleotides: TGTGCCATCACTCGGGAGGTGAGCTCCTACGAGCAGTACTTC.

The chain uses TRBV5-1 and TRBJ2-2; a possible D gene is TRBD1 (8 bases). The germline V gene has CDR1 SGHRS and CDR2 YFSETQ. The CDR3 runs 16 residues. V was cut by 4 bases and J by 3 bases, with 16 bases left in between. The CDR3 DNA is TGCGCCAGCAGCGCGGGAGACAGGGGAGACACCGGGGAGCTGTTTTTT. Translated: CASSAGDRGDTGELFF.

This clonotype showed up many times. This sequence joins TRBV5-1 and TRBJ2-1, with D perhaps TRBD1 or TRBD2 (6 bases each). CDR3 length: 15 residues. CDR1 is SGHRS, CDR2 YFSETQ, per germline. Deletions cut 4 bases from V and 2 bases from J, with 13 bases between. The CDR3 region is CASSPQGGPYNEQFF. CDR3 coding DNA: TGCGCCAGCAGCCCGCAAGGGGGGCCCTACAATGAGCAGTTCTTC.

This clonotype was seen repeatedly, ten times or more. This rearrangement joins TRBV2 to TRBJ1-6, with D maybe TRBD1 (6 bases). V lost 6 bases to trimming and J lost 19 bases, with 16 bases between them. This CDR3 is 11 amino acids long. CDR1 and CDR2 from the germline V gene are SNHLY and FYNNEI. The CDR3 reads CASSVQGFPHF. The CDR3 DNA reads as TGTGCCAGCAGCGTACAGGGATTTCCACACTTT.

A few counts support this clonotype. This sequence joins TRBV13 and TRBJ2-1; D gene ambiguous. Germline CDR1 PRHDT, CDR2 FYEKMQ (reference sequence). Deletions cut 5 bases from V and 1 base from J, with 9 bases between. There are 14 residues in the CDR3. CDR3 bases: TGTGCCAGCAGCCCGGGCCGGTCCTACAATGAGCAGTTCTTC. This sequence encodes CASSPGRSYNEQFF.

This sequence joins TRBV6-5 and TRBJ2-5, with TRBD1 as a possible D gene (5 bases). CDR1 is MNHEY and CDR2 is SVGAGI in the germline V gene. Trimming took off 0 bases at V and 4 bases at J, with 9 bases between the two ends. This CDR3 has 14 amino acids. CDR3 amino acids: CASSYSKQGETQYF. CDR3 nucleotides: TGTGCCAGCAGTTACTCGAAGCAGGGAGAGACCCAGTACTTC.

In its sample, this clonotype was seen many times. The genes are TRBV20-1 and TRBJ2-1, with D unresolved. Germline CDR1 reads DFQATT; CDR2 reads SNEGSKA (reference sequence). V gave up 6 bases and J gave up 0 bases, with 15 bases separating them. The CDR3 is 15 residues long. The DNA of the CDR3 is TGCAGTGCCCATTATTGGGGTAGCTCCTACAATGAGCAGTTCTTC. Its translation: CSAHYWGSSYNEQFF.

Written as DNA, the CDR3 is TGTGCCAGCAGTTTAGTGGGGGTGTACAATGAGCAGTTCTTC. As protein: CASSLVGVYNEQFF. The J gene is TRBJ2-1, the V gene TRBV28; D is possibly TRBD1 or TRBD2 (5 bases each). Trimming took off 2 bases at V and 4 bases at J, with 9 bases between the two ends. CDR1 is MDHEN, CDR2 SYDVKM, per germline. The CDR3 loop spans 14 amino acids.

V usage is TRBV11-2 and J usage is TRBJ2-5; D not resolved. Per germline, CDR1 SGHAT and CDR2 FQNNGV. The V gene lost 1 base and the J gene lost 2 bases, with 8 bases spanning the gap. The CDR3 is 14 residues long. CDR3 coding DNA: TGTGCCAGCAGCTTAGTACACGGGCAAGAGACCCAGTACTTC. Residues: CASSLVHGQETQYF.

The rearrangement uses TRBV9 and TRBJ2-1, with D tentatively TRBD2 (5 bases). The CDR3 is made up of 13 amino acids. V shed 0 bases and J shed 6 bases, with 7 bases lying between them. CDR1 is SGDLS and CDR2 is YYNGEE in the germline V gene. CDR3 nucleotide sequence: TGTGCCAGCAGCGTAGCCAGCGGCAATGAGCAGTTCTTC. It is translated as CASSVASGNEQFF.

This clonotype was detected only a few times. J is TRBJ1-1 and V is TRBV6-1; 12 bases align to TRBD1. Trimming removed 1 base from V and 5 bases from J; junction bases left unmatched: 2. This CDR3 is built from 15 residues. Germline V lookup: CDR1 MNHNS, CDR2 SASEGT. CDR3 nucleotide sequence: TGTGCCAGCAGTGAAGAGGGACAGGGGGCTACTGAAGCTTTCTTT. Protein sequence: CASSEEGQGATEAFF.

This clonotype has at least ten counts. The chain carries TRBV18 and TRBJ1-1; TRBD1 matches at 7 bases. Trimming at V came to 2 bases and at J to 4 bases, leaving 7 bases not matched to a gene. The germline V gene encodes CDR1 KGHSH and CDR2 LQKENI. CDR3 length equals 15 residues. CDR3 nucleotides: TGTGCCAGCTCACCAACGGGACAGAGGTCCACTGAAGCTTTCTTT. This translates into CASSPTGQRSTEAFF.

This clonotype has a single count. The chain combines TRBV7-2 with TRBJ2-5, with D possibly being TRBD1 (5 bases). Trimming pared 6 bases from V and 2 bases from J, leaving 10 bases between. This CDR3 contains 13 residues. Germline V lookup: CDR1 SGHTA, CDR2 FQGNSA. The CDR3 nucleotides read TGTGCCAGCAGTACCAGGGTGCAAGAGACCCAGTACTTC. This gives the protein CASSTRVQETQYF.

Only a few counts were recorded for this clonotype. V is TRBV6-2 or TRBV6-3 and J is TRBJ2-7; 8 bases map to TRBD1. The V and J ends lost 5 bases and 5 bases, in that order; junction bases with no gene match: 11. The CDR3 length is 15 residues. The V gene's germline CDR1 is MNHEY and CDR2 SVGEGT. This CDR3 reads CASSRTRGQGNEQYF. CDR3 DNA: TGTGCCAGCAGTAGGACCCGCGGACAGGGCAACGAGCAGTACTTC.

This clonotype was recorded many times. The chain carries TRBV12-3 or TRBV12-4 and TRBJ2-7; D might be TRBD2 (6 bases). Trimming shortened V by 5 bases and J by 4 bases, and 15 bases separated the two germline ends. This CDR3 is 14 amino acids long. The CDR3 protein is CASSPRREQYEQYF. DNA for the CDR3: TGTGCCAGCAGTCCTAGGAGGGAGCAGTACGAGCAGTACTTC.

This clonotype was seen more than once but under ten times. The rearrangement uses TRBV19 and TRBJ2-2; no clear D gene. V was shortened by 1 base and J by 6 bases, with 15 bases between the two germline ends. The CDR3 totals 16 residues. CDR1 and CDR2 (germline): LNHDA, SQIVND (reference sequence). The DNA for the CDR3 is TGTGCCAGTAGTATAGGTGGCCCACGGATCTCCGGGGAGCTGTTTTTT. Its translation is CASSIGGPRISGELFF.

Ten or more counts support this clonotype. V is TRBV4-2 and J is TRBJ2-7; weak D call: TRBD2 (5 bases). Germline loops: CDR1 LGHNA, CDR2 YNFKEQ. The germline V and J ends were trimmed by 1 base and 5 bases, with 15 bases remaining between them. This CDR3 spans 15 amino acids. CDR3: CASSQGVAGVDEQYF. DNA of the CDR3: TGTGCCAGCAGCCAAGGAGTCGCGGGTGTCGACGAGCAGTACTTC.

In this sample, this clonotype turned up many times. The chain recombines TRBV24-1 with TRBJ1-5, with D unresolved. CDR1 is KGHDR and CDR2 is SFDVKD in the germline V gene. This CDR3 contains 13 residues. V dropped 7 bases and J dropped 2 bases, with 8 bases sitting between them. This CDR3 reads CATRQVGNQPQHF. The CDR3, as DNA: TGTGCCACCAGGCAGGTTGGCAATCAGCCCCAGCATTTT.

This clonotype was observed at least ten times. V usage is TRBV9 and J usage is TRBJ2-5; D perhaps matches TRBD2 (7 bases). The CDR3 has 14 amino acids. Trimming took 0 bases from V and 5 from J, leaving 11 bases between them. CDR1 and CDR2 from the germline V gene are SGDLS and YYNGEE. The chain's CDR3 is CASSVAGGEETQYF. CDR3 sequence (DNA): TGTGCCAGCAGCGTAGCGGGGGGCGAGGAGACCCAGTACTTC.